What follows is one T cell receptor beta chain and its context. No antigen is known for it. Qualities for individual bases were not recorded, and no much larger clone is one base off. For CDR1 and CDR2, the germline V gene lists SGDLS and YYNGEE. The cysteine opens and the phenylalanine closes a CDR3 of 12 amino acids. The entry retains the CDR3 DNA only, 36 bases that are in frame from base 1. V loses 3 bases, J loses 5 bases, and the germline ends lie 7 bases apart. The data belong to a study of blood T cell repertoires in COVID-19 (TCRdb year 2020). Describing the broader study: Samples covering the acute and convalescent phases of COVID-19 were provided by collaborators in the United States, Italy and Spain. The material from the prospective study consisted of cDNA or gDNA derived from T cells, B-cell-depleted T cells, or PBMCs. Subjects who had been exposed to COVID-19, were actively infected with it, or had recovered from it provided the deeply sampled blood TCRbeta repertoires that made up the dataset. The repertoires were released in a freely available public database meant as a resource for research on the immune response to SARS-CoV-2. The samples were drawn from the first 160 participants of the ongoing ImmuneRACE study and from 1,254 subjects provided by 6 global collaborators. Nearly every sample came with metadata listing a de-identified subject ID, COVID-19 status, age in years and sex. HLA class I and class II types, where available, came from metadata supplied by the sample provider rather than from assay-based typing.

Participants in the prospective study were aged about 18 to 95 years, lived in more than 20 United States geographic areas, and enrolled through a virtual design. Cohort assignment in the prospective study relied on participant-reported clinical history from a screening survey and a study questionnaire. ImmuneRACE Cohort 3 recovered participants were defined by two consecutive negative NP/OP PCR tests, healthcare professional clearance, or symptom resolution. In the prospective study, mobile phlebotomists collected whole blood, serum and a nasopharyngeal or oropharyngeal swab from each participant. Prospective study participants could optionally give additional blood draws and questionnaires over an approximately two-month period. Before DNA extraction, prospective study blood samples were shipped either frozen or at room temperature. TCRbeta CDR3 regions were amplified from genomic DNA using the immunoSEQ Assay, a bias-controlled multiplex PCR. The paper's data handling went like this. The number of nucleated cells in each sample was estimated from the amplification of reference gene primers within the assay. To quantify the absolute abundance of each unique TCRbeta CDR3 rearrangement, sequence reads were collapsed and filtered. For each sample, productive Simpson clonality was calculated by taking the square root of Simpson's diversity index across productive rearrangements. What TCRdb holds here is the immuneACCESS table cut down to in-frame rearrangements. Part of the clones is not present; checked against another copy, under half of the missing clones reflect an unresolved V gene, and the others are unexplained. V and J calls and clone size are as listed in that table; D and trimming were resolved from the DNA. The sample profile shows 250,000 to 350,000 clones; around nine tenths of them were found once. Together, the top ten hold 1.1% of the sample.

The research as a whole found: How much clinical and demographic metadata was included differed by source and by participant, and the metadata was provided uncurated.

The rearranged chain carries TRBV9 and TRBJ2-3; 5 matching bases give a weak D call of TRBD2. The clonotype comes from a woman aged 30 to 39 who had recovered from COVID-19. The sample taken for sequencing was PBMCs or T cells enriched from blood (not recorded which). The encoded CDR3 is CASSELVDTQYF. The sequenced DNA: TGTGCCAGCAGCGAACTAGTAGATACGCAGTATTTT.